What follows describes a single T cell receptor (beta chain). The antigen is unknown. This entry belongs to a study of blood T cells in healthy people across ages. Points from the study as a whole: A roughly linear age-dependent decrease characterized TCR beta diversity per million T cells. Not knowing donor CMV status may have confounded expanded clonotype changes.

Unmatched junction bases numbered 9, after V lost 6 bases and J lost 0 bases. The CDR3 length is 19 residues. CDR1 and CDR2 (germline): SNHLY, FYNNEI. A J-beta primer mix and a sample-barcoded 5' primer were used in a second PCR of roughly 7 to 12 cycles. With 12 random nucleotides, a template-switch adaptor tagged each individual cDNA molecule. TCRdb reprocessed the 5' RACE reads via MiXCR and lists one record per CDR3 protein. The sample lists hundreds of thousands of distinct CDR3 sequences; roughly 50% were seen once. This clonotype was obtained from a man aged 60 to 75 in good health. The sequenced sample was blood. V usage is TRBV2 and J usage is TRBJ2-1; 15 bases line up with TRBD2. CDR3 sequence: CASRGTGLAGGHSYNEQFF. Written as DNA, the CDR3 is TGTGCCAGCAGGGGGACCGGACTAGCGGGGGGGCACTCCTACAATGAGCAGTTCTTC. The full variable domain, completed using reference TRBV2 and TRBJ2-1, is EPEVTQTPSHQVTQMGQEVILRCVPISNHLYFYWYRQILGQKVEFLVSFYNNEISEKSEIFDDQFSVERPDGSNFTLKIRSTKLEDSAMYFCASRGTGLAGGHSYNEQFFGPGTRLTVL.